Shown below are 27 T cell receptor beta chains from a single sample sequenced in a study of graft-versus-host responses after intestinal transplantation. Clones were read by immunoSEQ multiplex PCR, and TCRdb kept only the in-frame ones, dropping some. Of about 120,000 clones listed, 90% to 95% are singletons. These receptors' targets are unknown. The sequences come from unstimulated CD4+ T cells sorted from spleen or lymph node cells, collected before intestinal transplant. These receptors originate from a human donor who received an intestinal transplant.

The rearrangement joins TRBV5-8 to TRBJ2-1; D gene ambiguous. The CDR3 is 15 amino acids. With 2 bases removed from V and 0 bases from J, the gap between germline ends came to 9 bases. Germline CDR1 reads SGHTS; CDR2 reads YDEGEE. The CDR3 here is CASSFRRSSYNEQFF. Written as DNA, the CDR3 is TGTGCCAGCAGCTTCCGGCGGAGCTCCTACAATGAGCAGTTCTTC. The whole variable domain, remainder taken from reference TRBV5-8 and TRBJ2-1, is EAGVTQSPTHLIKTRGQQATLRCSPISGHTSVYWYQQALGLGLQFLLWYDEGEERNRGNFPPRFSGRQFPNYSSELNVNALELEDSALYLCASSFRRSSYNEQFFGPGTRLTVL.

The chain employs TRBV27 and TRBJ2-5; D is undetermined. V shed 1 base and J shed 6 bases, with 12 bases lying between them. CDR3 length equals 14 residues. Germline assignment: CDR1 MNHEY and CDR2 SMNVEV (reference sequence). The CDR3 protein is CASSLFSVPQTQYF. The CDR3 coding sequence is TGTGCCAGCAGTTTATTTTCCGTCCCGCAGACCCAGTACTTC.

The chain joins TRBV27 to TRBJ2-7; D is uncertain. The CDR3 totals 15 residues. Germline V gene lookup returns CDR1 MNHEY and CDR2 SMNVEV (reference sequence). V dropped 8 bases and J dropped 3 bases, with 20 bases sitting between them. CDR3 bases: TGTGCCAGCTCGTCAGGACCCGTTAACGACTACGAGCAGTACTTC. Its translation: CASSSGPVNDYEQYF.

The V gene is TRBV5-1, the J gene TRBJ2-7; 7 bases match TRBD2. The CDR3 runs 14 residues. CDR1 SGHRS and CDR2 YFSETQ come from the germline V gene. With 3 bases clipped from V and 0 bases from J, the junction kept 3 bases outside the gene matches. CDR3 residues: CASSWGGSSYEQYF. In DNA, the CDR3 is TGCGCCAGCAGCTGGGGGGGGAGCTCCTACGAGCAGTACTTC. The whole variable domain, remainder taken from reference TRBV5-1 and TRBJ2-7, is KAGVTQTPRYLIKTRGQQVTLSCSPISGHRSVSWYQQTPGQGLQFLFEYFSETQRNKGNFPGRFSGRQFSNSRSEMNVSTLELGDSALYLCASSWGGSSYEQYFGPGTRLTVT.

The genes are TRBV28 and TRBJ2-7; 12 positions match TRBD2. Germline CDR1 MDHEN, CDR2 SYDVKM. V trimming: 10 bases; J trimming: 5 bases; junction bases outside the gene matches: 9. CDR3 length: 14 amino acids. For the CDR3, the DNA is TGTGCCATTAAGACTAGCGGGAGAGTCCACGAGCAGTACTTC. As protein: CAIKTSGRVHEQYF.

The chain links TRBV18 to TRBJ2-1; a weak D match, TRBD2 (5 bases). V lost 3 bases to trimming and J lost 9 bases, with 12 bases between them. Germline V lookup: CDR1 KGHSH, CDR2 LQKENI. This CDR3 is 13 amino acids long. CDR3 nucleotide sequence: TGTGCCAGCTCACCTCTTGAGGGCAGTGAGCAGTTCTTC. Amino acids: CASSPLEGSEQFF.

The rearrangement links TRBV5-1 to TRBJ2-2, with 11 nucleotides matching TRBD2. Trimming at V came to 4 bases and at J to 5 bases, leaving 13 bases not matched to a gene. Germline loops: CDR1 SGHRS, CDR2 YFSETQ. The CDR3 length is 18 residues. The CDR3 nucleotides are TGCGCCAGCAGCCCAGCAAATCCTACTAGCGGGAGAACCGGGGAGCTGTTTTTT. It codes for CASSPANPTSGRTGELFF.

The V and J genes are TRBV18 and TRBJ1-3; D remains unclear. This CDR3 is 15 amino acids long. Trimming removed 8 bases from V and 0 bases from J, with 14 bases in between. Germline V gene data show CDR1 as KGHSH and CDR2 as LQKENI. CDR3 sequence reads: CASGETANSGNTIYF. The CDR3 nucleotides are TGTGCCAGCGGGGAAACAGCAAACTCTGGAAACACCATATATTTT.

Only a few counts were recorded for this clone. J is TRBJ1-5 and V is TRBV10-3; possibly TRBD1 for D (5 bases). V was shortened by 10 bases and J by 4 bases, with 17 bases between the two germline ends. CDR1 and CDR2 (germline): ENHRY, SYGVKD. The CDR3 consists of 14 residues. CDR3 residues: CASSRDPGNQPQHF. The CDR3 DNA sequence: TGTGCCAGCTCCCGGGACCCAGGGAATCAGCCCCAGCATTTT.

This rearrangement joins TRBV11-2 to TRBJ1-2; D is uncertain. This CDR3 region has 14 residues. CDR1 is SGHAT and CDR2 is FQNNGV in the germline V gene. The V end lost 0 bases, the J end lost 4 bases, and 9 bases lay between the germline ends. CDR3: CASSLERAVYGYTF. CDR3 nucleotides: TGTGCCAGCAGCTTAGAACGGGCGGTCTATGGCTACACCTTC.

The chain uses TRBV5-1 and TRBJ2-5; no clear D gene. Germline CDR1 SGHRS, CDR2 YFSETQ. Trimming pared 0 bases from V and 2 bases from J, leaving 2 bases between. This CDR3 spans 12 amino acids. CDR3 nucleotide sequence: TGCGCCAGCAGCTTGGAACAAGAGACCCAGTACTTC. The encoded protein is CASSLEQETQYF.

The chain carries TRBV7-9 and TRBJ1-4; D perhaps matches TRBD1 (5 bases). Trimming removed 5 bases from V and 8 bases from J, with 12 bases in between. This CDR3 is built from 13 residues. Per germline, CDR1 SEHNR and CDR2 FQNEAQ (reference sequence). Here the CDR3 reads CASSGANTEKLFF. Written as DNA, the CDR3 is TGTGCCAGCAGCGGGGCCAACACCGAAAAACTGTTTTTT. Full variable domain (outside the CDR3, taken from reference TRBV7-9 and TRBJ1-4): DTGVSQNPRHKITKRGQNVTFRCDPISEHNRLYWYRQTLGQGPEFLTYFQNEAQLEKSRLLSDRFSAERPKGSFSTLEIQRTEQGDSAMYLCASSGANTEKLFFGSGTQLSVL.

The V gene is TRBV6-6, the J gene TRBJ2-2; D might be TRBD2 (6 bases). The CDR3 covers 16 residues. The V end lost 3 bases, the J end lost 0 bases, and 11 bases lay between the germline ends. The germline gives CDR1 MNHNY, CDR2 SVGAGI (reference sequence). CDR3 sequence: CASSYSLAANTGELFF. The CDR3, as DNA: TGTGCCAGCAGTTATTCCTTAGCGGCGAACACCGGGGAGCTGTTTTTT.

The V call is TRBV30, the J call TRBJ1-5; the D gene is possibly TRBD1 (5 bases). Germline CDR1 and CDR2: GTSNPN and SVGIG (reference sequence). Trimming cost V 1 base and J 7 bases, with 8 bases left between them. The CDR3 sequence is 12 residues long. CDR3 coding DNA: TGTGCCTGGAGTGAAGGGGACCAGCCCCAGCATTTT. Its protein product is CAWSEGDQPQHF.

This clone was recorded only once. The CDR3 here is CASSGVGQTSTDTQYF. The CDR3 DNA is TGTGCCAGCAGTGGGGTGGGACAGACTAGCACAGATACGCAGTATTTT. The rearrangement uses TRBV6-1 and TRBJ2-3; 7 bases map to TRBD1. The J segment lost 0 bases and the V segment lost 4 bases, leaving 7 bases of the junction unmatched. The CDR3 is made up of 16 amino acids. Germline lookup yields CDR1 MNHNS and CDR2 SASEGT.

V is TRBV6-1 and J is TRBJ2-2, with TRBD1 identical over 8 bases. From germline, CDR1 is MNHNS and CDR2 SASEGT. The V segment lost 4 bases and the J segment 5 bases; nucleotides outside the gene matches: 12. The CDR3 covers 17 residues. The CDR3 region is CASSGIQGGFRTGELFF. The CDR3 DNA is TGTGCCAGCAGTGGCATACAGGGGGGTTTTAGAACCGGGGAGCTGTTTTTT.

The V call is TRBV29-1, the J call TRBJ2-3; D unclear. The V and J ends lost 6 bases and 5 bases respectively, with 9 bases between them. CDR3 size: 11 residues. CDR1 and CDR2 from the germline V gene are SQVTM and ANQGSEA. CDR3 DNA sequence: TGCAGCGTGGAATCGGTAGATACGCAGTATTTT. This gives the protein CSVESVDTQYF.

As regards this clone: One junction end does not reproduce the germline sequence, and a read error may be involved. The chain links TRBV6-6 to TRBJ2-7; D gene unclear. The CDR3 has 12 residues. Germline CDR1 MNHNY, CDR2 SVGAGI (reference sequence). The CDR3 is CVSARRDYEQYF. In nucleotides, the CDR3 is TGTGTCAGCGCCCGGAGAGACTACGAGCAGTACTTC.

The V call is TRBV6-5, the J call TRBJ2-7, with D maybe TRBD2 (6 bases). Between the trimmed V and J ends, which lost 0 bases and 2 bases, there was a span of 14 bases. From germline, CDR1 is MNHEY and CDR2 SVGAGI. CDR3 size: 16 residues. CDR3 nucleotides: TGTGCCAGCAGTTACTCGGAGGGAGGTACTACCTACGAGCAGTACTTC. This sequence encodes CASSYSEGGTTYEQYF.

The gene calls are TRBV9 and TRBJ2-2; TRBD2 aligns across 7 bases. Trimming at V came to 0 bases and at J to 2 bases, leaving 4 bases not matched to a gene. In germline, CDR1 is SGDLS, CDR2 YYNGEE. This CDR3 has 16 residues. In nucleotides, the CDR3 is TGTGCCAGCAGCGTAGGCGGGAGCGACAACACCGGGGAGCTGTTTTTT. The encoded protein is CASSVGGSDNTGELFF.

The chain carries TRBV9 and TRBJ2-3; perhaps D is TRBD1 or TRBD2 (6 bases each). The V gene lost 1 base and the J gene lost 5 bases, with 26 bases spanning the gap. The length of the CDR3 is 19 residues. CDR1 and CDR2 (germline): SGDLS, YYNGEE. The CDR3 here is CASSVTVGAGREIGDTQYF. Here the CDR3 DNA reads TGTGCCAGCAGCGTAACGGTGGGGGCCGGGCGGGAAATCGGAGATACGCAGTATTTT. The full variable domain, its missing parts supplied by reference TRBV9 and TRBJ2-3, is DSGVTQTPKHLITATGQRVTLRCSPRSGDLSVYWYQQSLDQGLQFLIQYYNGEERAKGNILERFSAQQFPDLHSELNLSSLELGDSALYFCASSVTVGAGREIGDTQYFGPGTRLTVL.

This chain links TRBV27 with TRBJ2-1, with 7 bases identical to TRBD2. V lost 5 bases, J lost 1 base, and 8 bases stayed unmatched. This CDR3 is built from 16 residues. The germline V gene encodes CDR1 MNHEY and CDR2 SMNVEV (reference sequence). CDR3 in amino acids: CASSLLLAKSYNEQFF. DNA of the CDR3: TGTGCCAGCAGTCTTCTACTAGCGAAATCCTACAATGAGCAGTTCTTC.

V and J are TRBV2 and TRBJ2-7; TRBD2 matches 8 bases. V lost 5 bases, J lost 7 bases, and 22 bases stayed unmatched. The CDR3 consists of 18 residues. Per germline, CDR1 SNHLY and CDR2 FYNNEI. The DNA of the CDR3 is TGTGCCAGCAGTCTATTTTTAGGGAACCTCGAACGGGGGGGGGAGCAGTACTTC. This sequence encodes CASSLFLGNLERGGEQYF.

The rearrangement links TRBV2 to TRBJ2-7; D unclear. CDR1 is SNHLY, CDR2 FYNNEI, per germline. This CDR3 contains 14 residues. Trimming pared 9 bases from V and 3 bases from J, leaving 18 bases between. The CDR3 is CASAISGLDYEQYF. DNA of the CDR3: TGTGCCAGTGCTATTAGTGGCCTCGACTACGAGCAGTACTTC.

The rearrangement links TRBV6-6 to TRBJ2-3; D is unresolved. Trimming cost V 4 bases and J 1 base, with 9 bases left between them. Germline CDR1 and CDR2: MNHNY and SVGAGI (reference sequence). The CDR3 has 14 amino acids. This CDR3 reads CASSWKQGTDTQYF. The CDR3 bases are TGTGCCAGCAGTTGGAAGCAGGGCACAGATACGCAGTATTTT.

The V call is TRBV5-1, the J call TRBJ2-3; either TRBD1 or TRBD2 may fit D (5 bases each). Germline CDR1 and CDR2: SGHRS and YFSETQ. The CDR3 consists of 16 residues. Between the trimmed V and J ends, which lost 2 bases and 2 bases, there was a span of 15 bases. The CDR3 region is CASSFPLGTLTDTQYF. The DNA of the CDR3 is TGCGCCAGCAGCTTCCCCCTAGGGACCCTCACAGATACGCAGTATTTT.

The chain carries TRBV5-1 and TRBJ2-1, with D possibly called TRBD1 or TRBD2 (5 bases each). V was shortened by 4 bases and J by 0 bases, with 11 bases between the two germline ends. CDR1 and CDR2 from the germline V gene are SGHRS and YFSETQ. This CDR3 has 15 amino acids. CDR3: CASSVTGTSYNEQFF. Written as DNA, the CDR3 is TGCGCCAGCAGCGTGACCGGGACCTCCTACAATGAGCAGTTCTTC.